The source of this T cell receptor beta chain is a study of T-cell reconstitution after alpha-beta-depleted transplantation in children. Researchers prepared the TCRbeta library using unique molecular identifiers, the study reports. A single record per CDR3 protein comes from TCRdb applying MiXCR to the PCR reads. The table shows 700,000 or so distinct CDR3 sequences, with around 13% occurring only once. A few counts support this clonotype. Its antigen is undetermined. The CDR3 extends over 13 amino acids. Germline CDR1 is GTSNPN and CDR2 is SVGIG (reference sequence). V lost 3 bases, J lost 4 bases, and 12 bases lay in between. Study-level findings and limits: One year after transplant, T-cell counts and diversity came mostly from newly produced T cells.

V usage is TRBV30 and J usage is TRBJ1-2; possible D gene TRBD1, 5 bases. The TCR comes from a girl aged 2 to 9 with congenital amegakaryocytic thrombocytopenia, due to receive a stem cell transplant. The starting material was PBMCs, obtained before TCRalphabeta/CD19-depleted stem cell transplant. The DNA of the CDR3 is TGTGCCTGGAGCGCGGGGGGGAGCTATGGCTACACCTTC. Protein: CAWSAGGSYGYTF.